This T cell receptor (beta chain) was observed in a study of CD8 T cells in Susac syndrome (dated by TCRdb to the late 2010s). Regarding the research as a whole: The study used repertoire sequencing to test whether antigen drove CD8+ T cell activation and differentiation in Susac syndrome. Results and caveats for the whole study, not just this receptor: The study acknowledged that relatively few individuals were included in the TCR sequencing and HLA analysis.

High-throughput TCR beta sequencing profiled peripheral blood CD8+ and CD4+ T cells from healthy donors, Susac syndrome patients and multiple sclerosis patients. The multiple sclerosis controls were treatment-naive patients whose relapsing-remitting disease, either stable or active, fulfilled the revised McDonald criteria. Bulk CD8+ and CD4+ T cells were purified by magnetic negative isolation, whereas CD8+ TEMRA cells were enriched by FACS. Blood was collected in EDTA tubes and processed within 24 hours, with PBMCs isolated through density gradient centrifugation. PBMCs intended for TCR sequencing were cryopreserved in liquid nitrogen and were subsequently thawed in a 37 degrees C water bath. A purity of at least 90% was achieved for sorted or isolated CD4+, CD8+ and CD8+ TEMRA cells. About this clonotype: The antigen this receptor binds is unknown. No base-level quality is on record; no much larger clone is a single base apart.

The cysteine opens and the phenylalanine closes a CDR3 of 12 amino acids. Only the CDR3 part of the read is kept: 36 bases, read in frame from the first base. CDR1 and CDR2, looked up from the germline V gene, are SQVTM and ANQGSEA. The germline V end is reduced by 8 bases and the J end by 10 bases; junction bases left unmatched: 10. RNA was extracted with the RNeasy kit and 0.5 to 1 ug was reverse transcribed using random hexamers. The immunoSEQ multiplex PCR assay, which covers 54 Vbeta and 13 Jbeta segments, was used to amplify TCR beta CDR3 regions. To correct PCR amplification bias, a synthetic template baseline was used for both primer optimization and computational correction. The published analysis was carried out like this. Only productive sequences were kept, with reads annotated to V, D and J genes according to IMGT and analyzed in immunoSEQ Analyzer. To calculate clonality, Shannon entropy was normalized by log2 of the number of productive unique sequences and then subtracted from one. Public and private clones were assessed among the 100 most prevalent clones of each patient and control. Clones were defined as Susac-specific if absent from the healthy and MS cohorts, from around 1,000 published viral clones and from other ImmuneACCESS disease sequences. The public reads were run again by TCRdb, first through fastp at Q25 and then through MiXCR, and only productive beta chains were kept. Under each unique CDR3 protein, matching rows form one entry showing the most common genes and DNA. The V and J calls were not made by the authors but by TCRdb's processing. The sample profile shows approximately 180,000 distinct CDR3 sequences; approximately 94% of them were found once. The ten top clones hold 0.093% of the sample.

What was sequenced was CD4+ T cells from PBMCs. This TCR was recovered from a human donor with multiple sclerosis. The chain was built from TRBV29-1 and TRBJ2-1; 8 bases in between match TRBD1. The DNA sequence is TGCAGCCACGTCAGGGGGCTAGGAGAGCAGTTCTTC. It encodes CSHVRGLGEQFF.